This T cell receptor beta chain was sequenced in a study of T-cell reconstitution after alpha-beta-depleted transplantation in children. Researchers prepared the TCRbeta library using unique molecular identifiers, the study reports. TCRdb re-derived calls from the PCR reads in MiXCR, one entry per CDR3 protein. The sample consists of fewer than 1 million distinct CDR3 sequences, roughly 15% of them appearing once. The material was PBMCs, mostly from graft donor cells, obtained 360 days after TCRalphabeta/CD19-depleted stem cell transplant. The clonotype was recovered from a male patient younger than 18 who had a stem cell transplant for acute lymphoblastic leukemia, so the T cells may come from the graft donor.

CDR3 region: CASSSPLGASSYEQYF. Written as DNA, the CDR3 is TGTGCCAGCAGTTCCCCACTAGGAGCCTCCTCCTACGAGCAGTACTTC. The chain employs TRBV12-3 or TRBV12-4 and TRBJ2-7, with D possibly TRBD2 on 5 matching bases. This CDR3 comprises 16 residues. V gave up 4 bases and J gave up 0 bases, with 16 bases separating them.